This T cell receptor (beta chain) came from a study of blood T cell repertoires in COVID-19. For the study at large: Samples of COVID-19 (acute and convalescent) were obtained from the United States, Italy and Spain. Nucleic acid was either cDNA or gDNA, and it came from T cells, B-cell-depleted T cells, or PBMCs.

The germline V and J ends were trimmed by 0 bases and 0 bases, with 7 bases remaining between them. This CDR3 is built from 15 residues. Germline V lookup: CDR1 SGDLS, CDR2 YYNGEE. The table came from immunoSEQ multiplex PCR; TCRdb's copy has only in-frame clones and leaves some out. The table has roughly 180,000 clones, roughly 80% seen once. This clone is a singleton in its sample. This chain joins TRBV9 and TRBJ1-3; TRBD1 is a possible D gene (5 bases). The sequenced sample was peripheral blood. The receptor's source is a human donor in a cohort sampled during active COVID-19. The CDR3 protein is CASSVGTISGNTIYF. Here the CDR3 DNA reads TGTGCCAGCAGCGTAGGGACAATCTCTGGAAACACCATATATTTT.